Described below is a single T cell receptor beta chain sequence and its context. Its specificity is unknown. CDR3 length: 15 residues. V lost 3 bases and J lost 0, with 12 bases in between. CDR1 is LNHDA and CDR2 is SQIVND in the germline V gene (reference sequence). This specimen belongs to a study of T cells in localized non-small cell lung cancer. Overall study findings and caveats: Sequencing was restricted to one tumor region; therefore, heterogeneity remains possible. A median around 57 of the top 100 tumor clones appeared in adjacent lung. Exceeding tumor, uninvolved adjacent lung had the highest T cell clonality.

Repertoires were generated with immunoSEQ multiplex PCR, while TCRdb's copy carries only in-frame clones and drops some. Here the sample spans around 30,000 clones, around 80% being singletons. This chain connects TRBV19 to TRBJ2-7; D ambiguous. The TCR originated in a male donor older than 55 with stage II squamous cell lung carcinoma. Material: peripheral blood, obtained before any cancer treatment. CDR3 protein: CASSMRTATSYEQYF. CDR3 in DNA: TGTGCCAGTAGTATGAGGACGGCGACCTCCTACGAGCAGTACTTC.